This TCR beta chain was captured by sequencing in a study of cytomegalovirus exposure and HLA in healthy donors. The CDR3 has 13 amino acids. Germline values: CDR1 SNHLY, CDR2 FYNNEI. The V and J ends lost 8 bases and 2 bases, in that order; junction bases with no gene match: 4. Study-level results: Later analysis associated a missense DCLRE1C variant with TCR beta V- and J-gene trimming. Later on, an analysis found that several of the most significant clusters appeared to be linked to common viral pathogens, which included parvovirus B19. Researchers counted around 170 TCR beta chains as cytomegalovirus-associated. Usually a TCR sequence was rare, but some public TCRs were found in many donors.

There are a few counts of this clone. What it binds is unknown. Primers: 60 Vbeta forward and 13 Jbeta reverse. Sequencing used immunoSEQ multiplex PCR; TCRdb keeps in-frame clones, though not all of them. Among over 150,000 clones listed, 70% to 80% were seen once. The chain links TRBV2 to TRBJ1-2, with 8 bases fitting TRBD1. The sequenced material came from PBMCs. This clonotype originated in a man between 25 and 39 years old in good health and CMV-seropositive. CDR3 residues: CASSGQGNYGYTF. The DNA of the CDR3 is TGTGCCAGCTCTGGACAGGGAAACTATGGCTACACCTTC.